The subject of this entry is one TCR beta chain. Its antigen remains unknown. This entry comes from a study of cytomegalovirus exposure and HLA in healthy donors. Overall study results and limits: In a later analysis, HLA-associated beta chains showed higher expansion and lower generation probabilities than comparable chains. A later analysis found common viral pathogens apparently linked to several of the most significant clusters. Around 18,000 TCR beta sequences were associated with HLA alleles at 0.05 false discovery rate in a later analysis.

Vbeta (60) and Jbeta (13) primers were used in the PCR. Sequencing used immunoSEQ multiplex PCR; TCRdb keeps in-frame clones, though not all of them. The profile shows about 190,000 clones, about 77% of them singletons. This CDR3 comprises 15 residues. The V gene end was trimmed by 1 base and the J gene end by 3 bases; junction bases not matched to a gene: 4. The germline gives CDR1 SGHTA, CDR2 FQGNSA. This TCR was sampled from a young woman in good health and CMV-seropositive. V is TRBV7-2 and J is TRBJ2-7; 9 nucleotides align to TRBD2. Specimen: PBMCs. The CDR3, as DNA: TGTGCCAGCAGCTTAGATCTAGCGGGGCACTACGAGCAGTACTTC. Protein product: CASSLDLAGHYEQYF.